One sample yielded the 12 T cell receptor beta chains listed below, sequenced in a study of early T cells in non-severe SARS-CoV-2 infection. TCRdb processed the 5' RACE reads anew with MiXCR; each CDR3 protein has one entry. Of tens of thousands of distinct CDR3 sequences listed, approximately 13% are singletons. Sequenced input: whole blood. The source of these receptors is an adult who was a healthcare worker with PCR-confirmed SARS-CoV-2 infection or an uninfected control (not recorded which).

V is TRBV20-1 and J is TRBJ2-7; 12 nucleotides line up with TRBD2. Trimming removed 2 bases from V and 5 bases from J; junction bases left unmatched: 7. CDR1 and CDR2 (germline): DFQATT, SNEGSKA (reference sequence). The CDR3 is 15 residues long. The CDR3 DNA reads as TGCAGTGCTAGAACCCCGACTAGCGGGAGAAACGAGCAGTACTTC. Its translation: CSARTPTSGRNEQYF.

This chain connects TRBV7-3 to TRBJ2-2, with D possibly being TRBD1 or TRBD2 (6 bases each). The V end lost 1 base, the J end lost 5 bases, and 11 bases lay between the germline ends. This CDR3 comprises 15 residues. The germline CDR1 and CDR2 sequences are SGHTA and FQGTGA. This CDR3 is CASSLRSGATGELFF. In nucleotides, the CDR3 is TGTGCCAGCAGCTTAAGATCGGGGGCTACCGGGGAGCTGTTTTTT.

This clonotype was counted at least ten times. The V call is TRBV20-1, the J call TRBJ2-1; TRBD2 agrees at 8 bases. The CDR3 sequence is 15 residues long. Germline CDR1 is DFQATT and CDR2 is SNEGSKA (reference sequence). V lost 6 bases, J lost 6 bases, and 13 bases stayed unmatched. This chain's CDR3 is CSAQRSPSGFNEQFF. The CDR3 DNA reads TGCAGTGCCCAAAGGTCGCCTAGCGGGTTCAATGAGCAGTTCTTC.

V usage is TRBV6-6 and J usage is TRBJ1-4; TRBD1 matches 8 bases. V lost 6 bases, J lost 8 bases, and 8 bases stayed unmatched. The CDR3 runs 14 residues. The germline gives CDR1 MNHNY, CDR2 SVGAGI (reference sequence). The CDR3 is CASRVQGGSEKLFF. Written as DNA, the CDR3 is TGTGCCAGCAGAGTACAGGGGGGGTCAGAAAAACTGTTTTTT.

The CDR3 sequence is CASSWPIDSSYTF. The DNA for the CDR3 is TGTGCCAGCAGCTGGCCCATCGACAGCAGCTACACCTTC. V and J are TRBV5-6 and TRBJ1-2, with D tentatively TRBD1 (5 bases). CDR1 is SGHDT and CDR2 is YYEEEE in the germline V gene. CDR3 length equals 13 residues. The germline V and J ends were trimmed by 3 bases and 9 bases, with 15 bases remaining between them.

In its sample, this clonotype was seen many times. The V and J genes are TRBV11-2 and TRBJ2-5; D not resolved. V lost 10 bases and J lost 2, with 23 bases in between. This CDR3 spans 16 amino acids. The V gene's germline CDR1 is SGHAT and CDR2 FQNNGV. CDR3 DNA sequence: TGTGCCACCAAAACCGGCGTCATCGGTCCGCAAGAGACCCAGTACTTC. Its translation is CATKTGVIGPQETQYF.

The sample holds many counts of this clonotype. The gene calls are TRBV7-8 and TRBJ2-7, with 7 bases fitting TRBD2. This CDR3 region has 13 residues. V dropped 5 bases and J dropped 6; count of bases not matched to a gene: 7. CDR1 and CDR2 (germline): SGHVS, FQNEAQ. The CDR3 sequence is CASSPTSTSEQYF. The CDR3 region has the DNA TGTGCCAGCAGCCCGACTAGCACGAGCGAGCAGTACTTC.

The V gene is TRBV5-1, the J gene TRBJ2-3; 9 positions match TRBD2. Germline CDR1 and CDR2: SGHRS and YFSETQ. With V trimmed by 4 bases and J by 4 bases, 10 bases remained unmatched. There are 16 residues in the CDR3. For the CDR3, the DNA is TGCGCCAGCAGCCCCGGGGGAGCGGGAGGTGCAGATACGCAGTATTTT. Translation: CASSPGGAGGADTQYF.

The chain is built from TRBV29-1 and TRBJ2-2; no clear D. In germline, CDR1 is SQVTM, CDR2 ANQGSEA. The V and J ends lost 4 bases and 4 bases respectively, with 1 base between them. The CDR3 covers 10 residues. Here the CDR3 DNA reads TGCAGCGTTGGCACCGGGGAGCTGTTTTTT. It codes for CSVGTGELFF.

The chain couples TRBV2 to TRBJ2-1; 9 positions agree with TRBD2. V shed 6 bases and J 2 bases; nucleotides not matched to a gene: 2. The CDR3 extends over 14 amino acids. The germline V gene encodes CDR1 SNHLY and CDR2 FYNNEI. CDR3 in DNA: TGTGCCAGCAGAGGGACTAGCACCTACAATGAGCAGTTCTTC. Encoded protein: CASRGTSTYNEQFF.

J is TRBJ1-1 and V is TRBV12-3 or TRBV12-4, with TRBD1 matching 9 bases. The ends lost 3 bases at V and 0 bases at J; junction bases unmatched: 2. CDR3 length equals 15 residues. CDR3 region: CASSLTGGVNTEAFF. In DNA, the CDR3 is TGTGCCAGCAGTTTGACAGGGGGTGTGAACACTGAAGCTTTCTTT.

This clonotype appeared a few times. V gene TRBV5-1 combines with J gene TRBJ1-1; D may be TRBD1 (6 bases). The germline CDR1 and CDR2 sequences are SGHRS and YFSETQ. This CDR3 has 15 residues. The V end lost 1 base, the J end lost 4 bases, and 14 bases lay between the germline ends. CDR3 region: CASSLRGAGGTEAFF. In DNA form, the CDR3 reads TGCGCCAGCAGCTTGCGGGGGGCGGGCGGCACTGAAGCTTTCTTT.